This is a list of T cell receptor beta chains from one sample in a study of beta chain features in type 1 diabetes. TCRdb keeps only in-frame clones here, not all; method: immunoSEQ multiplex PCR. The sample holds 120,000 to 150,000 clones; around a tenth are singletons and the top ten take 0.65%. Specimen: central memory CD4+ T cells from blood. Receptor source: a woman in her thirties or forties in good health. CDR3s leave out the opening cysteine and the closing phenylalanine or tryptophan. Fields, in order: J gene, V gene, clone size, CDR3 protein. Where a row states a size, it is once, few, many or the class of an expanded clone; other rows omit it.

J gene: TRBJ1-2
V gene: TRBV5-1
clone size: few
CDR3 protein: ASSLEGFGGYT

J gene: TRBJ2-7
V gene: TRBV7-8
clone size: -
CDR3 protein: ASSLLGLYEQY

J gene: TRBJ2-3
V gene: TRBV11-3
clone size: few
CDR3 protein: ASSLGQGTDTQY

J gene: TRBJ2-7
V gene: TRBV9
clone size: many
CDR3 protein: ASSPGQHEQY

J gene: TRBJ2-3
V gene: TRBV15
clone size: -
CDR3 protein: ATSPRAGSPY

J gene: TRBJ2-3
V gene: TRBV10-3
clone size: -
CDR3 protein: AIAGRRGPGDTQY

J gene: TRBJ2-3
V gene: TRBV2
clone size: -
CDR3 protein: ASINMAGDRGY

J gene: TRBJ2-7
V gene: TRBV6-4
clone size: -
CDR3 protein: ASIRAYEQY

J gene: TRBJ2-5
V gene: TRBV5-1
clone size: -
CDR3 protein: ASSASGVQETQY

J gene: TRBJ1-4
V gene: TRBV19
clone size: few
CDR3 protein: ASSTPSRGPSGEKLF

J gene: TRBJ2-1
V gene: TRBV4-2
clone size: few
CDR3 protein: ASSFTSGGNHNEQF

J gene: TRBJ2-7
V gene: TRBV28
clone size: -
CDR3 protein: ASSSSYEQY

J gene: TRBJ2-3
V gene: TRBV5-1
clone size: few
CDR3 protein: ASSFGGTDTQY

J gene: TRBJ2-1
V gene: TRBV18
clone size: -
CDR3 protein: ASSPVGTSYNEQF

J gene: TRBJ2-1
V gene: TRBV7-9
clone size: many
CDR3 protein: ASSNQGWGSYNEQF

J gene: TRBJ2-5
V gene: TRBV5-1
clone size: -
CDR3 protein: ASSDQGLETQY

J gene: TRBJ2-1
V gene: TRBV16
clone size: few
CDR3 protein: ASSQSFGEMQF

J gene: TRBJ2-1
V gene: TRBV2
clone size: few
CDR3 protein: ASSDGLRGGAYYNEQF

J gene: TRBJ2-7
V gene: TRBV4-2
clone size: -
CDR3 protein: ASSPGQGAYEQY

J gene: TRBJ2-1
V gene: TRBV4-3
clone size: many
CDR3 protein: ASSQEAQGNNEQF

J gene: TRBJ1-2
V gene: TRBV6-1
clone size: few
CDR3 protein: ASSENRLQVRT

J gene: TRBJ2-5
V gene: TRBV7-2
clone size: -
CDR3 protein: ASSYQRGNQETQY

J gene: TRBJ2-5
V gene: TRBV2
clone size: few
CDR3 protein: ASKTERGWQETQY

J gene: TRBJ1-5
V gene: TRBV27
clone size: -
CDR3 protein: ASTLTGVGNQPQH

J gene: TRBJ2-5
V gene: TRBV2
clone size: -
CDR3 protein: ASTGSSGGIEETQY

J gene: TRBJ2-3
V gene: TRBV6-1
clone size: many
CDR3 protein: ASSVTGTGLPDTQY

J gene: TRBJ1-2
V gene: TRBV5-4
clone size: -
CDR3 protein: ASSSLDRANYGYT

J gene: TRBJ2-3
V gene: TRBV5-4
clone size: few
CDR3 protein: ASSLPRSTDTQY

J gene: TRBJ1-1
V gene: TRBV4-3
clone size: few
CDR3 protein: ASSQGRGLGHTEAF

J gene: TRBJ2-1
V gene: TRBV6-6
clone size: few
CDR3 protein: ASNKGQGNEQF

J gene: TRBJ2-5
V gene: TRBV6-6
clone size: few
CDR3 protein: ASSRGEETQY

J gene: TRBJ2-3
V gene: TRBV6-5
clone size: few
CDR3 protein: ASSRGGPTDTQY

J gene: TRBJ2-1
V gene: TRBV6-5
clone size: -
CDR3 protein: ASSYAGVAPFEQF

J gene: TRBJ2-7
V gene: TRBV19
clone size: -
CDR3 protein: ASSPRETGRTYEQY

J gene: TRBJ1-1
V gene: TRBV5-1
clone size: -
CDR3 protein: ASSPYERNTEAF

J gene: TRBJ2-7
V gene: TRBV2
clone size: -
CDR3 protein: ASRDFYEQY

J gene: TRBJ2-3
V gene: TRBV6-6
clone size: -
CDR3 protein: ASRETKGWATDTQY

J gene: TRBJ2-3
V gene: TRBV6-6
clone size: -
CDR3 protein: ASSYSISTESLRRY

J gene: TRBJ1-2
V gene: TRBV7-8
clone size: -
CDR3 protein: ASSPLIRQGAWYGYT

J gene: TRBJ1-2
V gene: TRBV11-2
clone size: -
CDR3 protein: ASTDGQDYGYT

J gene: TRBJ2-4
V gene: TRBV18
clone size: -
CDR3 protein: ASSPSGQGGTKNIQY

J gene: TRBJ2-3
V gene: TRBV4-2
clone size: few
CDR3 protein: ASSQDGGTGTDTQY

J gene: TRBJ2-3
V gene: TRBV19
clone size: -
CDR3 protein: ASSPRDRGAVDTQY

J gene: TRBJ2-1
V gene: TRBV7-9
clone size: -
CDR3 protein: ASSRAGRYNEQF

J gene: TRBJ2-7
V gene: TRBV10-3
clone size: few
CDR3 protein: AISEPQGLNYEQY

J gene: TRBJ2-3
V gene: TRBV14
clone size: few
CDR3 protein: ASSQGAVSDTQY

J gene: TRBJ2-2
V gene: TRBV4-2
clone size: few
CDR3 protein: ASSQVLGLLTGELF

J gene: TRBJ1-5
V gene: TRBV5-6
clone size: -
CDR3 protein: ASSLLRLGRTIGNQPQH

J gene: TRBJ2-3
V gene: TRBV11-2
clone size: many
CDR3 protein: ASSPGVGDTQY